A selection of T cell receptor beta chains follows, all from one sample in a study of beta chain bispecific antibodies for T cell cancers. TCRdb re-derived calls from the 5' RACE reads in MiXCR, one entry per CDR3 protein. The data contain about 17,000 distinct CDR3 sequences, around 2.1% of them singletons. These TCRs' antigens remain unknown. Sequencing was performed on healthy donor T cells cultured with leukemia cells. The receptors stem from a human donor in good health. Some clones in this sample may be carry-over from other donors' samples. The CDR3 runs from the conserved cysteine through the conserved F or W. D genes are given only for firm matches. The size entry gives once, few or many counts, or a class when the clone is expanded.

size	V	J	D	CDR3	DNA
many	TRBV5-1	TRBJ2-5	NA	CASSLEGGPQETQYF	TGCGCCAGCAGCCTCGAGGGAGGCCCACAAGAGACCCAGTACTTC
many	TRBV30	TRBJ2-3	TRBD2	CAWTSGTSGPTDTQYF	TGTGCCTGGACCTCCGGGACTAGCGGACCCACAGATACGCAGTATTTT
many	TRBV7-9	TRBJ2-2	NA	CASSLSVENTGELFF	TGTGCCAGCAGCTTATCGGTAGAAAACACCGGGGAGCTGTTTTTT
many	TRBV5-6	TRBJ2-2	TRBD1	CASSLTHRGPTGELFF	TGTGCCAGCAGCCTGACACACAGGGGGCCCACAGGGGAGCTGTTTTTT
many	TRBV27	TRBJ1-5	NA	CASSLSRGGNQPQHF	TGTGCCAGCAGTTTATCGCGGGGTGGGAATCAGCCCCAGCATTTT
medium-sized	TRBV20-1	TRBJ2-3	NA	CSATRRLRTTDTQYF	TGCAGTGCTACCCGCCGTCTTCGCACAACAGATACGCAGTATTTT
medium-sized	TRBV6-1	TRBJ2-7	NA	CASRGGGGAYEQYF	TGTGCCAGCAGAGGAGGAGGGGGGGCCTACGAGCAGTACTTC
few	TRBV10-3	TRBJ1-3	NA	CAISDGSSGNTIYF	TGTGCCATCAGTGACGGGTCCTCTGGAAACACCATATATTTT
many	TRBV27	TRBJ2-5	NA	CASSKRTASGLETQYF	TGTGCCAGCAGTAAACGGACAGCGTCGGGTTTGGAGACCCAGTACTTC
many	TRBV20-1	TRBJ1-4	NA	CSARDTATNEKLFF	TGCAGTGCGAGGGACACTGCAACTAATGAAAAACTGTTTTTT
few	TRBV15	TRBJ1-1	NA	CATSRDPPSPGNTEAFF	TGTGCCACCAGCAGAGATCCCCCTTCGCCTGGGAACACTGAAGCTTTCTTT
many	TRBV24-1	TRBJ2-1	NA	CATSDHSDGGRLVSEQFF	TGTGCCACCAGTGACCACAGCGACGGAGGACGGCTAGTGAGTGAGCAGTTCTTC
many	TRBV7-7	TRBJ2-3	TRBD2	CASSLSGVSTDTQYF	TGTGCCAGCAGCTTGAGCGGGGTTAGCACAGATACGCAGTATTTT
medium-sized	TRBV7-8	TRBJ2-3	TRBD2	CASSTLIRGGTDTQYF	TGTGCCAGCAGCACCTTAATTCGGGGGGGGACAGATACGCAGTATTTT
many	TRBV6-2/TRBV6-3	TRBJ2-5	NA	CASSTSRTVQETQYF	TGTGCCAGCAGTACCTCTAGGACAGTCCAAGAGACCCAGTACTTC
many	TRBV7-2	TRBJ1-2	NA	CASSFRTDGYTF	TGTGCCAGCAGCTTTCGGACAGATGGCTACACCTTC
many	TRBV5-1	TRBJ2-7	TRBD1	CASSLEGAYEQYF	TGCGCCAGCAGCTTGGAGGGGGCTTACGAGCAGTACTTC
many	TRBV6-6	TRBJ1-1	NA	CASSYSLGTEAFF	TGTGCCAGCAGTTACTCGCTGGGGACTGAAGCTTTCTTT